The rows below give T cell receptor beta chains drawn from one sample of a study of OX40 agonist ivuxolimab in advanced cancers. Sequencing was performed with immunoSEQ multiplex PCR; in TCRdb, only in-frame clones are kept and a portion is missing. The sample comprises roughly 60,000 clones, about 83% of which are singletons, and about 3% rests with the top ten. The material was CD4+ or CD8+ T cells sorted from blood, obtained in a trial of the OX40 agonist ivuxolimab. These receptor sequences come from an adult with an advanced solid tumor such as melanoma, head and neck, liver or kidney cancer. The CDR3 runs from the conserved cysteine through the conserved F or W.

v_call cdr3_aa
TRBV7-9 CASSLAGAYEQYF
TRBV19 CASRLAGGTDTQYF
TRBV5-1 CASSSRSSGETQYF
TRBV29-1 CSVAVGNGETQYF
TRBV11-2 CASSLEAYPADSPLHF
TRBV28 CASIPGTTYSNQPQHF
TRBV6-4 CASSDGDYGYTF
TRBV4-3 CASSQGERGAGNEQFF
TRBV18 CASSSGQGRNTEAFF
TRBV4-2 CASSSGLRDGYTF
TRBV6-6 CASSHDRRSYEQYF
TRBV10-3 CAISQTSDGTDTQYF